This T cell receptor (beta chain) was identified in a study of OX40 agonist ivuxolimab in advanced cancers. Turning to the overall study: Ivuxolimab was an agonistic, fully human IgG2 monoclonal antibody directed against OX40 (CD134), a costimulatory receptor. Patients were allowed to have had prior anti-PD-1, anti-PD-L1 or anti-CTLA-4 therapy, and 30% to 40% of the dose-escalation patients had been treated with checkpoint inhibitors. Intravenous ivuxolimab was administered to patients every 2 weeks at six dose levels: 0.01, 0.1, 0.3, 1.5, 3 and 10 mg/kg. Partial responses were achieved by three dose-escalation patients, of whom one had hepatocellular carcinoma and two had cutaneous melanoma. Of the approximately 54 dose-escalation patients, hepatocellular carcinoma was present in about 20, melanoma in roughly 15, renal cell carcinoma in 9 and head and neck cancer in 9. In the dose-escalation cohort, 70% to 85% of patients were male, and the mean age was approximately 60 years, with a range of about 23 to 85. Peripheral TCRbeta sequencing was intended to test whether TCR sequence diversity was altered and clonal T-cell expansion was caused by ivuxolimab. The paper reports the monotherapy dose-escalation portion (N of about 52 patients) of the phase I ivuxolimab trial. On the study overall, not on this receptor specifically: Low levels of normalized T-cell clonal expansion were also seen in some patients who did not respond. At doses from 0.1 to 3.0 mg/kg, clonal expansion was seen in both CD4+ and CD8+ blood T cells between baseline and week 6. Which antigens the clonally expanded peripheral T cells were specific for was not determined. On average, CD8+ T cells showed more expanded clones than CD4+ T cells after ivuxolimab. In the 0.1-3.0 mg/kg groups, partial responders were among the patients with the lowest normalized peripheral clonal expansion, particularly in CD8+ T cells.

The trial excluded patients who had a history of autoimmune disease or were on systemic immunosuppression. Peripheral blood for TCR sequencing was collected from all dose cohorts at baseline, on cycle 4 day 1, and on cycle 7 day 1. The samples were drawn from a first-in-human, open-label, multicenter phase I dose-escalation trial of ivuxolimab. Adults with locally advanced or metastatic head and neck squamous cell, hepatocellular, melanoma or renal cell carcinoma were enrolled in the trial. Before TCR sequencing, CD4+ T cells and CD8+ T cells were sorted from peripheral blood as separate populations. The CDR3 spans 11 residues, from the cysteine through the phenylalanine. The CDR3 DNA has 33 bases and is translated from base 1. Reading the germline V gene (reference sequence) gives CDR1 LNHDA and CDR2 SQIVND. V sheds 6 bases and J sheds 6 bases, leaving 8 bases between their ends. Genomic DNA was extracted from sorted cells for sequencing of the TCRbeta CDR3 region. TCRbeta CDR3 regions were sequenced using the immunoSEQ Assay. This is the immuneACCESS table as TCRdb keeps it, with only in-frame sequences that have V and J called. A part of the clones is gone; compared with another copy, unresolved V genes explain less than half, and the rest is unexplained. The sample table holds over 30,000 clones, of which roughly three quarters were seen once. Roughly 11% of the sample goes to the ten largest clones.

This clone was found a few times. What this receptor recognizes is not known. Base qualities are missing; no much larger clone stands one base away. The V and J segments used are TRBV19 and TRBJ1-2; perhaps TRBD1 is the D gene, with 5 bases matching. The sequence was obtained from an adult with an advanced solid tumor such as melanoma, head and neck, liver or kidney cancer. The sample here was CD4+ or CD8+ T cells sorted from blood, taken in a trial of the OX40 agonist ivuxolimab. The CDR3 reads as follows: CASRSTDGYTF. The nucleotide sequence is TGTGCCAGTAGATCGACAGATGGCTACACCTTC.